The rows below give T cell receptor beta chains drawn from one sample of a study of technical replicates of blood from a few donors. Clones were read by immunoSEQ multiplex PCR, and TCRdb kept only the in-frame ones, dropping some. The sample includes over 65,000 clones, approximately 95% of them seen just once. Specimen: T cells isolated from PBMCs. The origin of the receptors is a human donor in good health. The CDR3 runs from the conserved cysteine through the conserved F or W. Each record gives: D gene, clone size, J gene, CDR3 length, V gene, CDR3 protein, CDR3 DNA. The D gene is left open where the match is weak. Clone size is stated in some rows and not others, as once, few, many or a class when expanded.

>TRBD1|-|TRBJ1-1|19|TRBV4-1
CASSQISFWTGNMNTEAFF
TGCGCCAGCAGCCAAATTTCTTTTTGGACAGGGAACATGAACACTGAAGCTTTCTTT
>-|-|TRBJ2-7|13|TRBV4-1
CASSHGTGYEQYF
TGCGCCAGCAGCCATGGAACGGGGTACGAGCAGTACTTC
>-|-|TRBJ2-7|13|TRBV6-6
CASSSHPPTEQYF
TGTGCCAGCAGTTCGCACCCACCGACAGAGCAGTACTTC
>-|-|TRBJ1-5|14|TRBV7-9
CASSSNRDNQPQHF
TGTGCCAGCAGCTCCAACCGGGACAATCAGCCCCAGCATTTT
>TRBD1|-|TRBJ2-7|17|TRBV27
CATQPGTGVPSSYEQYF
TGTGCCACCCAACCGGGGACAGGAGTTCCGAGCTCCTACGAGCAGTACTTC
>TRBD2|-|TRBJ2-1|15|TRBV9
CASSVDSGTYNEQFF
TGTGCCAGCAGCGTGGATAGCGGGACCTACAATGAGCAGTTCTTC
>-|-|TRBJ2-6|13|TRBV19
CASSYGEANVLTF
TGTGCCAGTAGTTACGGGGAGGCCAACGTCCTGACTTTC
>-|-|TRBJ2-6|19|TRBV5-1
CASSLVGQGFSSGANVLTF
TGCGCCAGCAGCTTGGTAGGGCAGGGTTTCTCCTCTGGGGCCAACGTCCTGACTTTC
>-|-|TRBJ2-7|11|TRBV29-1
CSAQGPYEQYF
TGCAGCGCGCAGGGGCCCTACGAGCAGTACTTC
>-|-|TRBJ2-3|15|TRBV7-6
CASSLEVDAGNTQYF
TGTGCCAGCAGCTTGGAGGTGGACGCGGGAAATACGCAGTATTTT
>TRBD2|-|TRBJ2-7|15|TRBV10-3
CAISESWLAGVGQYF
TGTGCCATCAGTGAGTCCTGGCTAGCGGGAGTAGGGCAGTACTTC
>TRBD2|-|TRBJ2-5|15|TRBV6-5
CASSTGLAGVETQYF
TGTGCCAGCAGTACGGGACTAGCGGGAGTGGAGACCCAGTACTTC
>TRBD1|once|TRBJ1-2|16|TRBV27
CASSSHPGQGLYGYTF
TGTGCCAGCAGTTCCCACCCGGGACAGGGCCTATATGGCTACACCTTC
>TRBD1|-|TRBJ1-2|14|TRBV7-9
CASSVRQGSFGYTF
TGTGCCAGCAGCGTAAGACAGGGGAGTTTTGGCTACACCTTC
>-|once|TRBJ2-3|14|TRBV5-6
CASSFLAYTDTQYF
TGTGCCAGCAGCTTTTTGGCATACACAGATACGCAGTATTTT
>-|-|TRBJ2-2|14|TRBV6-5
CASSHRGATGELFF
TGTGCCAGCAGTCACCGGGGAGCGACCGGGGAGCTGTTTTTT
>-|-|TRBJ2-7|14|TRBV5-5
CASSFYGQAYEQYF
TGTGCCAGCAGCTTTTATGGCCAGGCCTACGAGCAGTACTTC
>TRBD2|-|TRBJ2-2|16|TRBV9
CASSPGGLLNTGELFF
TGTGCCAGCAGCCCGGGGGGACTTCTTAACACCGGGGAGCTGTTTTTT
>-|-|TRBJ1-2|15|TRBV7-9
CASSSQGEVNYGYTF
TGTGCCAGCAGCTCACAGGGCGAAGTGAACTATGGCTACACCTTC
>TRBD1|few|TRBJ1-1|18|TRBV19
CASSDRDRGMKRVTEAFF
TGTGCCAGTAGTGACCGGGACAGGGGAATGAAAAGGGTCACTGAAGCTTTCTTT
>-|-|TRBJ2-7|14|TRBV4-1
CASSTGRGEDEQYF
TGCGCCAGCAGCACGGGCAGGGGAGAGGACGAGCAGTACTTC
>-|-|TRBJ2-6|15|TRBV7-9
CASSLDGSGANVLTF
TGTGCCAGCAGCTTAGACGGCTCTGGGGCCAACGTCCTGACTTTC
>-|-|TRBJ2-5|15|TRBV29-1
CSVDALANLQETQYF
TGCAGCGTTGATGCCCTAGCGAACCTTCAAGAGACCCAGTACTTC
>-|-|TRBJ2-3|14|TRBV7-9
CASSQGLGTDTQYF
TGTGCCAGCAGCCAGGGACTCGGCACAGATACGCAGTATTTT
>TRBD1|-|TRBJ2-7|15|TRBV18
CASSPRGQVLGEQYF
TGTGCCAGCTCACCGCGGGGACAGGTTCTTGGGGAGCAGTACTTC
>-|once|TRBJ2-4|15|TRBV30
CAWRDGQLGKNIQYF
TGTGCCTGGAGAGACGGACAGTTGGGCAAAAACATTCAGTACTTC
>TRBD1|few|TRBJ1-1|16|TRBV6-5
CASSLTSGGGNTEAFF
TGTGCCAGCAGTTTGACCTCAGGGGGTGGGAACACTGAAGCTTTCTTT
>-|-|TRBJ1-1|12|TRBV10-3
CAILVVNTEAFF
TGTGCCATCCTAGTGGTAAACACTGAAGCTTTCTTT
>-|-|TRBJ1-1|17|TRBV5-6
CASSLEGLRGMNTEAFF
TGTGCCAGCAGCTTAGAGGGCCTCCGAGGGATGAACACTGAAGCTTTCTTT
>TRBD2|-|TRBJ2-1|19|TRBV29-1
CSVEELTVRLAGRFGEQFF
TGCAGCGTTGAAGAATTAACGGTACGGCTAGCGGGAAGGTTCGGTGAGCAGTTCTTC
>TRBD1|-|TRBJ2-3|15|TRBV9
CASPPGQGTADTQYF
TGTGCCAGCCCCCCGGGACAGGGGACCGCAGATACGCAGTATTTT
>TRBD1|-|TRBJ1-2|14|TRBV5-4
CASSLGQGNYGYTF
TGTGCCAGCAGCTTGGGACAGGGGAACTATGGCTACACCTTC
>-|-|TRBJ2-4|11|TRBV28
CASSPDNFQYF
TGTGCCAGCAGTCCTGACAATTTTCAGTACTTC
>-|-|TRBJ2-7|11|TRBV4-1
CASSQALEQYF
TGCGCCAGCAGCCAAGCCCTCGAGCAGTACTTC
>TRBD2|-|TRBJ2-1|12|TRBV29-1
CSGSGRYNEQFF
TGCAGCGGAAGCGGGAGGTACAATGAGCAGTTCTTC
>-|-|TRBJ2-7|15|TRBV4-2
CASSHADVTNREQYF
TGTGCCAGCAGCCACGCCGACGTGACTAACCGCGAGCAGTACTTC
>TRBD1|-|TRBJ1-4|24|TRBV2
CASSEALRGFIMGQEVATNEKLFF
TGTGCCAGCAGTGAAGCGCTTCGGGGGTTTATCATGGGACAGGAAGTTGCAACTAATGAAAAACTGTTTTTT
>TRBD1|-|TRBJ2-2|16|TRBV5-1
CASSLPDRAGTGELFF
TGCGCCAGCAGCCTCCCGGACAGGGCGGGGACCGGGGAGCTGTTTTTT
>TRBD1|-|TRBJ1-2|13|TRBV5-6
CASRMDRAYGYTF
TGTGCCAGCAGAATGGACAGGGCCTATGGCTACACCTTC
>-|-|TRBJ1-6|15|TRBV9
CASSGRTDNNSPLHF
TGTGCCAGCAGCGGCAGGACAGATAATAATTCACCCCTCCACTTT
>TRBD1|-|TRBJ2-3|15|TRBV5-1
CASSLAGTGTDTQYF
TGCGCCAGCAGCTTGGCGGGGACAGGCACAGATACGCAGTATTTT
>TRBD2|-|TRBJ2-5|16|TRBV2
CASSLLASGGLETQYF
TGTGCCAGCTCCCTTTTGGCTAGCGGGGGCTTGGAGACCCAGTACTTC
>-|once|TRBJ1-2|13|TRBV29-1
CSAAGPRNYGYTF
TGCAGCGCCGCGGGACCCCGAAACTATGGCTACACCTTC
>-|-|TRBJ2-5|14|TRBV18
CASSPDGSQETQYF
TGTGCCAGCTCACCAGACGGGTCGCAAGAGACCCAGTACTTC
>TRBD2|-|TRBJ2-7|16|TRBV28
CASSYPRGAGGYEQYF
TGTGCCAGCAGTTACCCCCGGGGGGCGGGAGGGTACGAGCAGTACTTC
>TRBD2|-|TRBJ2-7|15|TRBV5-1
CASSSVAGGSYEQYF
TGCGCCAGCAGTAGTGTAGCGGGAGGTTCCTACGAGCAGTACTTC
>-|-|TRBJ2-3|15|TRBV6-4
CASSDGQTSTDTQYF
TGTGCCAGCAGTGACGGACAGACTAGCACAGATACGCAGTATTTT
>TRBD2|-|TRBJ2-1|14|TRBV2
CARKPGTSRNEQFF
TGTGCCAGAAAACCCGGGACTAGCCGGAATGAGCAGTTCTTC
>-|-|TRBJ2-7|18|TRBV28
CASSDPGLVAERSYEQYF
TGTGCCAGCAGTGACCCCGGACTCGTCGCTGAACGATCCTACGAGCAGTACTTC